The 28 T cell receptor beta chains in this list originate from one sample, sequenced in a study of identical twins. One entry per CDR3 protein, called by TCRdb with MiXCR from the 5' RACE reads. The sample carries approximately 630,000 distinct CDR3 sequences, 7% to 7.5% recorded once. Separately, the same data were catalogued under a study of yellow fever vaccine responses in identical twins.

The sample comprised PBMCs. The receptors originated from a woman aged 18-29 years in good health.

This clonotype was seen ten or more times. V usage is TRBV5-1 and J usage is TRBJ2-5; no reliable D call. Germline CDR1 SGHRS, CDR2 YFSETQ. V lost 2 bases, J lost 1 base, and 15 bases lay in between. The CDR3 runs to 16 residues. CDR3 nucleotide sequence: TGCGCCAGCAGCTTTGGGCCAGGCTGGAGCCAAGAGACCCAGTACTTC. It codes for CASSFGPGWSQETQYF.

This clonotype was counted between two and nine times. The chain employs TRBV5-1 and TRBJ1-4; 9 nucleotides align to TRBD1. The CDR3 spans 15 residues. J lost 6 bases, V lost 4 bases, and 7 bases had no gene match. CDR1 is SGHRS and CDR2 is YFSETQ in the germline V gene. CDR3 amino acids: CASSIPGQGDEKLFF. In nucleotides, the CDR3 is TGCGCCAGCAGCATACCGGGACAGGGAGATGAAAAACTGTTTTTT.

This clonotype has more than one count but fewer than ten. The rearrangement uses TRBV27 and TRBJ2-4, with 12 bases matching TRBD2. In germline, CDR1 is MNHEY, CDR2 SMNVEV (reference sequence). The CDR3 runs 15 residues. The V segment lost 6 bases and the J segment 6 bases; nucleotides outside the gene matches: 6. The CDR3 protein is CASSTSGRNRNIQYF. As DNA, the CDR3 is TGTGCCAGCAGCACTAGCGGGAGGAATAGAAACATTCAGTACTTC.

Many counts were recorded for this clonotype. The chain joins TRBV2 to TRBJ2-7; no firm D call. Germline values: CDR1 SNHLY, CDR2 FYNNEI. The CDR3 runs 12 residues. Trimming removed 8 bases from V and 2 bases from J, with 10 bases in between. The CDR3 spells CASFSATYEQYV. In nucleotides, the CDR3 is TGTGCCAGCTTCAGCGCTACCTACGAGCAGTACGTC.

This clonotype was counted only a few times. The chain is built from TRBV6-1 and TRBJ1-3; D is ambiguous. The V and J ends lost 6 bases and 4 bases respectively, with 13 bases between them. Germline CDR1 reads MNHNS; CDR2 reads SASEGT. This CDR3 comprises 14 residues. CDR3: CASRTGLGGNTIYF. The CDR3 DNA is TGTGCCAGCAGGACCGGGCTGGGCGGAAACACCATATATTTT.

This clonotype was detected many times. The chain links TRBV5-1 to TRBJ2-1; possible D gene TRBD1, 6 bases. Germline V gives CDR1 SGHRS, CDR2 YFSETQ. The V end lost 0 bases, the J end lost 6 bases, and 13 bases lay between the germline ends. The CDR3 is made up of 15 amino acids. CDR3: CASSLGQEYSNEQFF. The DNA of the CDR3 is TGCGCCAGCAGCTTGGGACAGGAGTACTCCAATGAGCAGTTCTTC. Combining the CDR3 with reference TRBV5-1 and TRBJ2-1 gives the whole variable domain KAGVTQTPRYLIKTRGQQVTLSCSPISGHRSVSWYQQTPGQGLQFLFEYFSETQRNKGNFPGRFSGRQFSNSRSEMNVSTLELGDSALYLCASSLGQEYSNEQFFGPGTRLTVL.

This clonotype was counted ten times or more. V and J are TRBV5-1 and TRBJ2-3, with D unresolved. With 3 bases removed from V and 1 base from J, the gap between germline ends came to 18 bases. The CDR3 totals 17 residues. Germline CDR1 reads SGHRS; CDR2 reads YFSETQ. Here the CDR3 reads CASSSGTDGLRTDTQYF. In nucleotides, the CDR3 is TGCGCCAGCAGCTCCGGTACGGACGGTCTTCGCACAGATACGCAGTATTTT.

This clonotype was picked up a small number of times. This chain links TRBV11-2 with TRBJ2-3; a weak D match, TRBD2 (7 bases). Trimming removed 3 bases at V and 0 bases at J, with 28 bases between. This CDR3 comprises 21 residues. Germline V gene sequence: CDR1 SGHAT, CDR2 FQNNGV. The CDR3 region is CASSFPQGSGPRGASTDTQYF. In DNA form, the CDR3 reads TGTGCCAGCAGCTTTCCTCAGGGTAGTGGGCCCCGGGGGGCTAGCACAGATACGCAGTATTTT.

This clonotype occurred a few times. The V and J genes are TRBV20-1 and TRBJ2-5; 13 bases are a match to TRBD2. The CDR3 is made up of 16 amino acids. Germline loops: CDR1 DFQATT, CDR2 SNEGSKA (reference sequence). The trim removed 8 bases at V and 5 bases at J, leaving 14 bases unmatched. In DNA, the CDR3 is TGCAGTTTGAAAAGGACTAGCGGGAGAATGGGCGAGACCCAGTACTTC. It encodes CSLKRTSGRMGETQYF.

This clonotype was counted between two and nine times. The chain links TRBV7-9 to TRBJ1-2; D ambiguous. In germline, CDR1 is SEHNR, CDR2 FQNEAQ (reference sequence). With 5 bases removed from V and 2 bases from J, the gap between germline ends came to 12 bases. CDR3 length: 14 amino acids. CDR3 in DNA: TGTGCCAGCAGCCCAAGTGGGGTGAACTATGGCTACACCTTC. Its protein is CASSPSGVNYGYTF.

This clonotype was recorded at least ten times. The chain is built from TRBV3-1 and TRBJ1-4, with no clear D. Germline CDR1 LGHDT, CDR2 YNNKEL (reference sequence). The CDR3 covers 15 residues. Between the trimmed V and J ends, which lost 5 bases and 5 bases, there was a span of 15 bases. CDR3: CASSEPGSMNEKLFF. For the CDR3, the DNA is TGTGCCAGCAGCGAACCCGGGTCGATGAATGAAAAACTGTTTTTT.

This clonotype was detected ten times or more. The chain has TRBV5-6 and TRBJ2-1; no definite D call. Per germline, CDR1 SGHDT and CDR2 YYEEEE. V shed 4 bases and J shed 5 bases, with 16 bases lying between them. This CDR3 spans 15 amino acids. CDR3 coding DNA: TGTGCCAGCAGCCCGAAGGGTGAGAGCAACAATGAGCAGTTCTTC. It specifies CASSPKGESNNEQFF.

J is TRBJ2-7 and V is TRBV10-3; D unclear. The ends were cut back, 7 bases at V and 6 bases at J, with 13 bases in the middle. This CDR3 contains 12 residues. Germline CDR1 reads ENHRY; CDR2 reads SYGVKD. CDR3 region: CAIMAETLEQYF. CDR3 DNA sequence: TGTGCCATCATGGCTGAGACTCTCGAGCAGTACTTC.

The chain couples TRBV19 to TRBJ1-4; 10 bases agree with TRBD1. CDR1 and CDR2 from the germline V gene are LNHDA and SQIVND (reference sequence). CDR3 length: 13 residues. V lost 9 bases, J lost 8 bases, and 6 bases stayed unmatched. CDR3 sequence reads: CASLGQGNEKLFF. CDR3 nucleotides: TGTGCCAGCCTGGGACAGGGGAACGAAAAACTGTTTTTT.

Ten or more counts support this clonotype. The rearrangement uses TRBV29-1 and TRBJ1-1; no clear D gene. The V gene lost 7 bases and the J gene lost 3 bases, with 12 bases spanning the gap. The CDR3 runs to 12 residues. The germline V gene has CDR1 SQVTM and CDR2 ANQGSEA. The CDR3 loop reads CSGGEGHTEAFF. The DNA for the CDR3 is TGCAGCGGGGGTGAGGGCCACACTGAAGCTTTCTTT. The whole variable domain, remainder taken from reference TRBV29-1 and TRBJ1-1, is SAVISQKPSRDICQRGTSLTIQCQVDSQVTMMFWYRQQPGQSLTLIATANQGSEATYESGFVIDKFPISRPNLTFSTLTVSNMSPEDSSIYLCSGGEGHTEAFFGQGTRLTVV.

The rearrangement uses TRBV5-6 and TRBJ2-1; 11 bases line up with TRBD2. Germline CDR1 SGHDT, CDR2 YYEEEE. Trimming cost V 4 bases and J 4 bases; bases outside gene matches: 4. This CDR3 region has 15 residues. CDR3 sequence (DNA): TGTGCCAGCAGCACGACTAGCGGGGCTTACAATGAGCAGTTCTTC. It yields the protein CASSTTSGAYNEQFF.

The CDR3 protein is CASRSSGLTYEQYF. For the CDR3, the DNA is TGTGCCAGCAGGAGCTCGGGGCTTACCTACGAGCAGTACTTC. The J gene is TRBJ2-7, the V gene TRBV12-3 or TRBV12-4, with D tentatively TRBD1 or TRBD2 (5 bases each). The CDR3 has 14 amino acids. V dropped 6 bases and J dropped 2 bases, with 14 bases sitting between them.

This clonotype was seen at least ten times. The rearrangement links TRBV2 to TRBJ2-7, with D possibly matching TRBD2 (5 bases). V was cut by 2 bases and J by 0 bases, with 14 bases left in between. The CDR3 length is 16 residues. Germline CDR1 is SNHLY and CDR2 is FYNNEI. The chain's CDR3 is CASSELKRSLSYEQYF. Here the CDR3 DNA reads TGTGCCAGCAGTGAACTGAAGCGGAGTCTCTCCTACGAGCAGTACTTC.

This clonotype was detected many times. The gene calls are TRBV5-5 and TRBJ2-1, with D perhaps matching TRBD2 (6 bases). The CDR3 length is 18 residues. The V end lost 3 bases, the J end lost 0 bases, and 19 bases lay between the germline ends. Germline CDR1 SGHKS, CDR2 YYEKEE (reference sequence). The CDR3 spells CASSSPGVADYSYNEQFF. The CDR3 region has the DNA TGTGCCAGCAGCTCACCGGGGGTAGCGGACTACTCCTACAATGAGCAGTTCTTC. Looking up the rest from reference TRBV5-5 and TRBJ2-1 gives the full variable domain: DAGVTQSPTHLIKTRGQQVTLRCSPISGHKSVSWYQQVLGQGPQFIFQYYEKEERGRGNFPDRFSARQFPNYSSELNVNALLLGDSALYLCASSSPGVADYSYNEQFFGPGTRLTVL.

CDR3 nucleotide sequence: TGTGCCAGCAGCTTTGACGTCTCCTACGAGCAGTACTTC. It specifies CASSFDVSYEQYF. The chain joins TRBV7-9 to TRBJ2-7; D remains unclear. Between the trimmed V and J ends, which lost 3 bases and 0 bases, there was a span of 6 bases. The length of the CDR3 is 13 residues. Per germline, CDR1 SEHNR and CDR2 FQNEAQ (reference sequence).

The rearrangement uses TRBV13 and TRBJ1-3; tentative D call: TRBD1 (6 bases). Germline CDR1 reads PRHDT; CDR2 reads FYEKMQ (reference sequence). The CDR3 has 16 residues. The germline V and J ends were trimmed by 5 bases and 2 bases, with 16 bases remaining between them. The CDR3 reads CASSGPQGRTGNTIYF. In DNA form, the CDR3 reads TGTGCCAGCAGCGGCCCACAGGGACGCACTGGAAACACCATATATTTT.

The sample holds many counts of this clonotype. V and J are TRBV12-3 or TRBV12-4 and TRBJ2-5; maybe TRBD2 (5 bases). V lost 5 bases to trimming and J lost 7 bases, with 11 bases between them. There are 12 residues in the CDR3. The CDR3 sequence: CASSSTRGTQYF. In DNA form, the CDR3 reads TGTGCCAGCAGTAGCACTCGGGGGACCCAGTACTTC.

This clonotype was seen many times. This chain joins TRBV7-9 and TRBJ2-6; D is unclear. The CDR3 extends over 14 amino acids. Per germline, CDR1 SEHNR and CDR2 FQNEAQ (reference sequence). The V and J ends lost 6 bases and 3 bases respectively, with 9 bases between them. DNA of the CDR3: TGTGCCAGCAGGCCTCAGTTTGGGGCCAACGTCCTGACTTTC. Amino acid sequence: CASRPQFGANVLTF.

The CDR3 nucleotides read TGTGCCAGCAGCTTAGCAACGGGCCGTTACGAGCAGTACGTC. Its translation is CASSLATGRYEQYV. The V and J genes are TRBV7-2 and TRBJ2-7; D call uncertain. Trimming took 0 bases from V and 4 from J, leaving 10 bases between them. The CDR3 totals 14 residues. CDR1 and CDR2 (germline): SGHTA, FQGNSA.

This clonotype turned up a few times. The rearrangement joins TRBV12-5 to TRBJ2-5; a possible D gene is TRBD1 (6 bases). V shed 4 bases and J shed 1 base, with 10 bases lying between them. Germline loops: CDR1 LGHNT, CDR2 FRNRAP. The CDR3 covers 14 residues. The CDR3 sequence: CASGSGQPQETQYF. The CDR3 DNA follows: TGTGCTAGTGGTTCCGGACAGCCCCAAGAGACCCAGTACTTC.

The chain uses TRBV7-2 and TRBJ2-1, with 7 bases matching TRBD2. Germline V gene data show CDR1 as SGHTA and CDR2 as FQGNSA. This CDR3 is built from 14 residues. V lost 3 bases and J lost 8; bases outside the gene matches: 7. For the CDR3, the DNA is TGTGCCAGCAGCTTGGTCCAGCGGGATGATGAGCAGTTCTTC. It is translated as CASSLVQRDDEQFF.

There are a few counts of this clonotype. V is TRBV5-1 and J is TRBJ2-3; D possibly corresponds to TRBD2 (7 bases). This CDR3 spans 16 amino acids. Trimming cost V 5 bases and J 1 base, with 17 bases left between them. The germline gives CDR1 SGHRS, CDR2 YFSETQ. DNA of the CDR3: TGCGCCAGCAGTTTGCTAGCGGAGGGGGGCACAGATACGCAGTATTTT. Translated: CASSLLAEGGTDTQYF.

This clonotype was seen at least ten times. This chain connects TRBV29-1 to TRBJ2-1; D is uncertain. This CDR3 spans 13 amino acids. Trimming left V 6 bases short and J 7 bases short, with 16 bases between. Germline CDR1 reads SQVTM; CDR2 reads ANQGSEA. Written as DNA, the CDR3 is TGCAGCGTCGGTGCTTCAAGGGCAAATGAGCAGTTCTTC. It translates to CSVGASRANEQFF.